This TCR beta chain was captured in a study of PD-L1 blockade in urothelial cancer. Overall study context: Dosed intravenously at 1,200 mg every 3 weeks, atezolizumab was initiated by patients around 2014. Prior chemotherapy regimens per patient numbered 0 to 3.

The germline gives CDR1 SGHVS, CDR2 FQNEAQ. Trimming took 5 bases from V and 2 from J; bases not matched to a gene: 5. CDR3 size: 14 residues. Libraries were prepared by immunoSEQ multiplex PCR; TCRdb keeps only in-frame clonotypes and omits some of them. The sample carries some 25,000 clones, roughly 84% recorded once. This clonotype was obtained from a man in his 70s with urothelial cancer. The source material was PBMCs, sampled around atezolizumab (anti-PD-L1) treatment. This chain links TRBV7-8 with TRBJ1-1; 7 bases match TRBD1. The CDR3 region is CASSLDRANTEAFF. For the CDR3, the DNA is TGTGCCAGCAGCCTCGACAGGGCTAACACTGAAGCTTTCTTT. The full variable domain, completed using reference TRBV7-8 and TRBJ1-1, is GAGVSQSPRYKVAKRGQDVALRCDPISGHVSLFWYQQALGQGPEFLTYFQNEAQLDKSGLPSDRFFAERPEGSVSTLKIQRTQQEDSAVYLCASSLDRANTEAFFGQGTRLTVV.